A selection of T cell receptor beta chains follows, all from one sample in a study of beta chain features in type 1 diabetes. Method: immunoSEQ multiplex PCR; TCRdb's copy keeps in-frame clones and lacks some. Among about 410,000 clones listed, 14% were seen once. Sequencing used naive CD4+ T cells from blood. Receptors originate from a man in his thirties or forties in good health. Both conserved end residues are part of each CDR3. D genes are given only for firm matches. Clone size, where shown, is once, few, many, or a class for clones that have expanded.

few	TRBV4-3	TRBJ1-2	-	CASSPTYGEVNYGYTF	TGCGCCAGCAGCCCGACGTACGGGGAGGTTAACTATGGCTACACCTTC
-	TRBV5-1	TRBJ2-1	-	CASSHPRSEQFF	TGCGCCAGCAGCCACCCCCGAAGTGAGCAGTTCTTC
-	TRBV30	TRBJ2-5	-	CAWSAGETQYF	TGTGCCTGGTCCGCGGGAGAGACCCAGTACTTC
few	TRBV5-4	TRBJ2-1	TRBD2	CASSLDGRKNNEQFF	TGTGCCAGCAGCTTGGACGGGAGGAAGAACAATGAGCAGTTCTTC
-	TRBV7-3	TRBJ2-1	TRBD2	CASSPKGLAGHDRDEQFF	TGTGCCAGCAGCCCAAAAGGACTAGCGGGACACGATCGCGATGAGCAGTTCTTC
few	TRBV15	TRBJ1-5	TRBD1	CATSRDFGTGGQPQHF	TGTGCCACCAGCAGAGATTTTGGGACAGGGGGCCAGCCCCAGCATTTT
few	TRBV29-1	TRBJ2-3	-	CSDKGVSDTQYF	TGCAGCGATAAAGGGGTTTCAGATACGCAGTATTTT
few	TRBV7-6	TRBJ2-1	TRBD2	CASSLLGSTSGYNEQFF	TGTGCCAGCAGCTTGTTGGGGTCGACTAGCGGTTACAATGAGCAGTTCTTC
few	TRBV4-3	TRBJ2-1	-	CASSREARRFSEQFF	TGCGCCAGCAGCCGAGAGGCTAGGCGGTTTAGTGAGCAGTTCTTC
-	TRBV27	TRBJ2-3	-	CASGGYTDTQYF	TGTGCCAGCGGAGGCTACACAGATACGCAGTATTTT